The entry below describes one TCR beta chain. This sample is part of a study of blood T cell repertoires in COVID-19. Background on the study: Acute and convalescent COVID-19 specimens originated in the United States, Italy and Spain. PBMCs, B-cell-depleted T cells, or T cells provided the cDNA or gDNA that made up the material.

Under the authors' procedure: Using reference gene primer amplification, nucleated cell counts were estimated. Libraries were prepared by immunoSEQ multiplex PCR; TCRdb keeps only in-frame clonotypes and omits some of them. V, J and clone size are taken as reported in that table, and D and trimming were inferred from the DNA itself. The sample has a few hundred thousand clones; 80% to 90% are singletons. This clonotype was obtained from a woman aged 45-65 years with acute or convalescent COVID-19. Sequenced material: peripheral blood.

CDR3 sequence: CASSQGYEQYF. The CDR3 coding sequence is TGTGCCAGCAGTCAGGGCTACGAGCAGTACTTC. This sequence joins TRBV12-3 or TRBV12-4 and TRBJ2-7; possible D gene TRBD1, 5 bases. With 5 bases removed from V and 3 bases from J, the gap between germline ends came to 5 bases. This CDR3 is 11 amino acids long.